This TCR beta chain was captured by sequencing in a study of OX40 agonist ivuxolimab in advanced cancers. Study overall: Patients with hepatocellular carcinoma, melanoma, renal cell or head and neck cancer made up the dose-escalation patients.

There are a few counts of this clone. CDR3 length: 13 amino acids. V gave up 6 bases and J gave up 7 bases, with 15 bases separating them. CDR1 is MRHNA, CDR2 SNTAGT, per germline. This table comes from immunoSEQ multiplex PCR, and its TCRdb copy is limited to in-frame clones, with some not included. The sample yields 50,000 to 65,000 clones, roughly 80% seen once. The sample in question was CD4+ or CD8+ T cells sorted from blood, obtained in a trial of the OX40 agonist ivuxolimab. J is TRBJ1-2 and V is TRBV6-4, with D possibly TRBD1 on 5 matching bases. The origin of this receptor is an adult with an advanced solid tumor such as melanoma, head and neck, liver or kidney cancer. The CDR3, as DNA: TGTGCCAGCAGCCGGGACCGAGGAAGTGGCTACACCTTC. Its protein is CASSRDRGSGYTF.